This T cell receptor (beta chain) is from a study of cytomegalovirus exposure and HLA in healthy donors. Broader study findings: Most observed TCR sequences were rare, whereas some public TCRs were detected in many donors. Later analysis showed most CMV-associated TCR beta chains appearing HLA-restricted. When analyzed later, a missense DCLRE1C variant was found to be linked to TCR beta V- and J-gene trimming.

Both 60 Vbeta primers and 13 Jbeta primers went into the PCR. Libraries were prepared by immunoSEQ multiplex PCR; TCRdb keeps only in-frame clonotypes and omits some of them. The data contain 60,000 to 85,000 clones, 74% of them seen just once; the ten biggest clones take up around 10%. With 6 bases removed from V and 2 bases from J, the gap between germline ends came to 14 bases. The V gene's germline CDR1 is MRHNA and CDR2 SNTAGT. The CDR3 totals 14 residues. A remark on this clone: Its specificity is unknown.

The sample consisted of PBMCs. The clonotype was recovered from a human donor in good health. This chain connects TRBV6-4 to TRBJ2-7; TRBD2 might be the D (6 bases). CDR3 protein: CASSPTAGTYEQYF. CDR3 nucleotide sequence: TGTGCCAGCAGCCCTACAGCGGGCACCTACGAGCAGTACTTC.